A selection of T cell receptor beta chains follows, all from one sample in a study of Ad26.COV2.S vaccination and SARS-CoV-2 variants. Clones were sequenced by immunoSEQ multiplex PCR, and TCRdb holds only the in-frame ones, with some missing. The table shows around 500,000 clones, with about 88% occurring only once. The input for sequencing was peripheral blood, taken in a trial of Ad26.COV2.S vaccine versus placebo. The receptors shown here come from a person between 18 and 59 years old who received the Ad26.COV2.S COVID-19 vaccine or a placebo. The CDR3 runs from the conserved cysteine through the conserved F or W. Fields, in order: J gene, clone size, D gene, V gene, CDR3 protein, CDR3 DNA. D genes are given only for firm matches. Part of the rows lack a size; the others show once, few, many or a class for expanded clones.

>TRBJ2-1|NA|NA|TRBV14
CASSQVPVSYNEQFF
TGTGCCAGCAGCCAAGTACCGGTCTCCTACAATGAGCAGTTCTTC
>TRBJ1-2|once|TRBD1|TRBV28
CASRTGGTGDAGYTF
TGTGCCAGCAGAACAGGGGGGACAGGGGATGCTGGCTACACCTTC
>TRBJ2-7|NA|TRBD2|TRBV5-1
CASSLVAGAYEQYF
TGCGCCAGCAGCTTGGTTGCGGGAGCCTACGAGCAGTACTTC
>TRBJ2-5|NA|NA|TRBV6-2/TRBV6-3
CASSYAGAQETQYF
TGTGCCAGCAGTTACGCTGGCGCTCAAGAGACCCAGTACTTC
>TRBJ1-2|NA|NA|TRBV7-9
CASSKQGNNYGYTF
TGTGCCAGCAGCAAACAGGGAAATAACTATGGCTACACCTTC
>TRBJ2-3|NA|TRBD2|TRBV6-5
CAIGLAGTDTQYF
TGTGCCATCGGACTAGCGGGGACAGATACGCAGTATTTT
>TRBJ1-1|NA|NA|TRBV5-5
CASSFNTPVDTEAFF
TGTGCCAGCAGCTTTAATACACCTGTTGACACTGAAGCTTTCTTT
>TRBJ2-4|once|TRBD2|TRBV5-1
CASSWDPGTSGRRAKNIQYF
TGCGCCAGCAGCTGGGATCCCGGGACTAGCGGGAGGAGGGCCAAAAACATTCAGTACTTC
>TRBJ1-6|NA|TRBD1|TRBV5-1
CASSLGQGANSPLHF
TGCGCCAGCAGCCTGGGACAGGGGGCGAATTCACCCCTCCACTTT
>TRBJ2-1|NA|NA|TRBV9
CASSVGISPKGEQFF
TGTGCCAGCAGCGTAGGTATTAGCCCCAAGGGTGAGCAGTTCTTC
>TRBJ2-1|NA|TRBD1|TRBV4-1
CASSLGLRGQGQFF
TGCGCCAGCAGCCTCGGCCTCAGAGGACAGGGGCAGTTCTTC
>TRBJ1-1|few|NA|TRBV30
CAWSGRLNTEAFF
TGTGCCTGGAGTGGCAGACTGAACACTGAAGCTTTCTTT
>TRBJ2-2|NA|NA|TRBV7-3
CASSQGGPNTGELFF
TGTGCCAGCAGCCAAGGGGGGCCAAACACCGGGGAGCTGTTTTTT
>TRBJ1-1|few|NA|TRBV5-5
CASSNTEAFF
TGTGCCTCATCCAACACTGAAGCTTTCTTT
>TRBJ1-1|NA|NA|TRBV7-3
CASSSQGRLEAFF
TGTGCCAGCAGCTCCCAGGGTAGACTTGAAGCTTTCTTT
>TRBJ2-1|NA|NA|TRBV20-1
CSDGRHHEQFF
TGCAGTGACGGGAGACATCATGAGCAGTTCTTC
>TRBJ2-2|NA|TRBD2|TRBV7-2
CASSLSTGGSKAGELFF
TGTGCCAGCAGCTTATCCACGGGAGGGAGTAAGGCCGGGGAGCTGTTTTTT
>TRBJ1-6|NA|NA|TRBV15
CATSRDLSEQINSPLHF
TGTGCCACCAGCAGAGATTTGTCCGAGCAGATAAATTCACCCCTCCACTTT
>TRBJ1-3|NA|NA|TRBV19
CASSIRGTSTGNTIYF
TGTGCCAGTAGTATTAGGGGGACCTCAACTGGAAACACCATATATTTT
>TRBJ2-5|NA|NA|TRBV7-9
CASSLPQPGETQYF
TGTGCCAGCAGCTTACCCCAGCCTGGGGAGACCCAGTACTTC
>TRBJ2-5|NA|NA|TRBV4-1
CASSQVHGLVTQYF
TGCGCCAGCAGCCAAGTCCACGGACTTGTGACCCAGTACTTC
>TRBJ2-5|NA|NA|TRBV7-8
CASSLVGQGETQYF
TGTGCCAGCAGCTTAGTGGGCCAAGGAGAGACCCAGTACTTC
>TRBJ2-5|few|NA|TRBV28
CASRGSNQETQYF
TGTGCCAGCAGAGGGAGTAACCAAGAGACCCAGTACTTC
>TRBJ2-7|NA|TRBD2|TRBV3-1/TRBV3-2
CASSRDYYEQYF
TGTGCCAGCAGCCGGGACTATTACGAGCAGTACTTC
>TRBJ2-7|once|TRBD2|TRBV10-2
CASSEVLGGRGFSYEQYF
TGCGCCAGCAGTGAGGTCCTAGGCGGGAGGGGGTTTTCCTACGAGCAGTACTTC
>TRBJ1-5|NA|TRBD1|TRBV6-2/TRBV6-3
CASSRQGGNQPQHF
TGTGCCAGCAGCCGACAGGGGGGCAATCAGCCCCAGCATTTT
>TRBJ2-7|NA|TRBD1|TRBV5-1
CASTPGQSYEQYF
TGCGCCAGCACACCGGGACAGTCCTACGAGCAGTACTTC
>TRBJ1-5|NA|TRBD1|TRBV19
CASSIISPGQGSYSNQPQHF
TGTGCCAGTAGTATAATTAGTCCGGGACAGGGGTCCTATAGCAATCAGCCCCAGCATTTT
>TRBJ2-1|once|TRBD2|TRBV30
CAWSVHRTSGSINEQFF
TGTGCCTGGAGTGTACACCGGACTAGCGGGAGTATCAATGAGCAGTTCTTC
>TRBJ2-1|NA|TRBD1|TRBV28
CASSSSGTGPHNEQFF
TGTGCCAGCAGTTCCTCTGGGACAGGGCCCCACAATGAGCAGTTCTTC
>TRBJ2-7|NA|NA|TRBV7-3
CASSAQPSGEQYF
TGTGCCAGCAGCGCCCAACCTTCCGGCGAGCAGTACTTC
>TRBJ1-5|few|NA|TRBV3-1/TRBV3-2
CASSQGPGGSNQPQHF
TGTGCCAGCAGCCAAGGCCCCGGGGGGAGCAATCAGCCCCAGCATTTT
>TRBJ1-4|NA|NA|TRBV9
CASSARGQLNEKLFF
TGTGCCAGCAGCGCCCGGGGTCAGCTGAATGAAAAACTGTTTTTT
>TRBJ2-3|once|TRBD2|TRBV28
CASSPPGASGRSDTQYF
TGTGCCAGCAGTCCCCCTGGGGCTAGCGGGAGGTCGGATACGCAGTATTTT
>TRBJ1-6|NA|NA|TRBV18
CASSPVLNSPLHF
TGTGCCAGCTCACCTGTCCTGAATTCACCCCTCCACTTT
>TRBJ2-3|NA|TRBD2|TRBV7-8
CASSLPRLAGGKLPDTQYF
TGTGCCAGCAGCTTACCCCGACTAGCGGGAGGCAAACTCCCAGATACGCAGTATTTT
>TRBJ1-4|NA|TRBD1|TRBV6-5
CATRQGTNEKLFF
TGTGCCACCCGACAGGGAACTAATGAAAAACTGTTTTTT